The following is a T cell receptor (beta chain) sequence with its context. Per the authors' pipeline: Reference gene primer amplification gave nucleated cell count estimates. The data were produced by immunoSEQ multiplex PCR, yet TCRdb's version contains in-frame clones alone and is incomplete. For V, J and clone size, that table is used; D and trimming come from the DNA. The data contain 200,000 to 300,000 clones, around 90% of them singletons. This record comes from a study of blood T cell repertoires in COVID-19. Study in general: The United States, Italy and Spain supplied acute and convalescent COVID-19 samples.

V lost 10 bases, J lost 2 bases, and 7 bases stayed unmatched. The CDR3 is 14 residues long. Germline V gene sequence: CDR1 SNHLY, CDR2 FYNNEI. Contact with a PCR-confirmed or clinician-diagnosed COVID-19 case occurred within 2 weeks of entry. This sequence originates from a woman between 40 and 50 years old who had been exposed to COVID-19. The sample comprised PBMCs or T cells enriched from blood (not recorded which). V is TRBV2 and J is TRBJ2-7; 11 nucleotides align to TRBD2. In DNA form, the CDR3 reads TGTGCCAACCACGGGACTAGCGGTCCCTACGAGCAGTACTTC. Translated, it gives CANHGTSGPYEQYF. The variable domain in full, completed from reference TRBV2 and TRBJ2-7, reads EPEVTQTPSHQVTQMGQEVILRCVPISNHLYFYWYRQILGQKVEFLVSFYNNEISEKSEIFDDQFSVERPDGSNFTLKIRSTKLEDSAMYFCANHGTSGPYEQYFGPGTRLTVT.